Presented here are 17 T cell receptor beta chains from one specimen sequenced in a study of blood T cell repertoires in COVID-19. Clones were read by immunoSEQ multiplex PCR, and TCRdb kept only the in-frame ones, dropping some. The sample has approximately 300,000 clones; around nine tenths are singletons. Sequenced input: PBMCs or T cells enriched from blood (not recorded which). The receptors shown here come from a man aged 55 to 70 who had recovered from COVID-19.

V is TRBV5-1 and J is TRBJ1-4, with 8 bases fitting TRBD1. V lost 5 bases, J lost 3 bases, and 3 bases stayed unmatched. Germline values: CDR1 SGHRS, CDR2 YFSETQ. The CDR3 consists of 14 residues. The DNA of the CDR3 is TGCGCCAGCAGGACGACAGGGGCTAATGAAAAACTGTTTTTT. Translating gives CASRTTGANEKLFF.

V is TRBV18 and J is TRBJ1-5; D remains unclear. Deletions cut 3 bases from V and 2 bases from J, with 11 bases between. This CDR3 is 15 amino acids long. Germline V gene data show CDR1 as KGHSH and CDR2 as LQKENI. CDR3 DNA sequence: TGTGCCAGCTCACCCACGGGATATCGCAATCAGCCCCAGCATTTT. Its translation is CASSPTGYRNQPQHF.

V usage is TRBV29-1 and J usage is TRBJ2-5; 12 bases align to TRBD1. Germline V lookup: CDR1 SQVTM, CDR2 ANQGSEA. The CDR3 totals 14 residues. V dropped 6 bases and J dropped 7; count of bases not matched to a gene: 9. CDR3 DNA: TGCAGCGTCGGGGACAGGGGGCGCGTTGGGACCCAGTACTTC. Translation gives CSVGDRGRVGTQYF.

The CDR3 here is CASSWTASGANVLTF. CDR3 nucleotide sequence: TGTGCCAGCAGCTGGACAGCGTCTGGGGCCAACGTCCTGACTTTC. The gene calls are TRBV11-2 and TRBJ2-6; TRBD1 might be the D (6 bases). The CDR3 loop spans 15 amino acids. Germline CDR1 and CDR2: SGHAT and FQNNGV. Trimming removed 4 bases from V and 1 base from J, with 8 bases in between.

This chain links TRBV3-1 (or the pseudogene TRBV3-2) with TRBJ2-5; maybe TRBD1 (5 bases). The V gene lost 8 bases and the J gene lost 2 bases, with 12 bases spanning the gap. The germline CDR1 and CDR2 sequences are LGHDT and YNNKEL (reference sequence). The CDR3 is 13 residues long. The CDR3 region is CASAPRGQETQYF. For the CDR3, the DNA is TGTGCCAGCGCCCCAAGGGGACAAGAGACCCAGTACTTC.

This clone came up a few times. This chain connects TRBV18 to TRBJ2-2, with D possibly TRBD2 on 5 matching bases. With 1 base removed from V and 4 bases from J, the gap between germline ends came to 7 bases. CDR1 and CDR2 (germline): KGHSH, LQKENI. The CDR3 is made up of 14 amino acids. The CDR3 nucleotides are TGTGCCAGCTCACCACGCGAGGGCACCGGGGAGCTGTTTTTT. Protein sequence: CASSPREGTGELFF. Full variable domain (remainder filled in from reference TRBV18 and TRBJ2-2): NAGVMQNPRHLVRRRGQEARLRCSPMKGHSHVYWYRQLPEEGLKFMVYLQKENIIDESGMPKERFSAEFPKEGPSILRIQQVVRGDSAAYFCASSPREGTGELFFGEGSRLTVL.

The genes are TRBV24-1 and TRBJ2-7; 14 nucleotides align to TRBD2. The trim removed 5 bases at V and 3 bases at J, leaving 14 bases unmatched. The CDR3 loop spans 19 amino acids. CDR1 is KGHDR, CDR2 SFDVKD, per germline. In nucleotides, the CDR3 is TGTGCCACCAGTGGTATGTCGCTGACTAGCGGGAGGGCCCGCTACGAGCAGTACTTC. Protein product: CATSGMSLTSGRARYEQYF.

V and J are TRBV6-1 and TRBJ2-7; D possibly corresponds to TRBD1 (5 bases). The CDR3 runs to 16 residues. Germline V CDR1 and CDR2: MNHNS, SASEGT. The V end was cut by 4 bases, the J end by 0 bases, with 16 bases between. The CDR3 DNA follows: TGTGCCAGCAGTGGGAGACAGAGGATTGCCTCCTACGAGCAGTACTTC. This gives the protein CASSGRQRIASYEQYF.

In DNA, the CDR3 is TGTGCCAGCAGTTCGCCGGGACAGGGGAAAAACATTCAGTACTTC. Encoded protein: CASSSPGQGKNIQYF. V gene TRBV6-5 combines with J gene TRBJ2-4, with 10 bases that match TRBD1. The V segment lost 4 bases and the J segment 4 bases; nucleotides outside the gene matches: 4. Looked up from germline, CDR1 is MNHEY and CDR2 is SVGAGI. This CDR3 is 15 amino acids long.

This clone was observed a few times. The gene calls are TRBV7-2 and TRBJ1-5; 7 bases are shared with TRBD1. With 5 bases clipped from V and 0 bases from J, the junction kept 16 bases outside the gene matches. Germline loops: CDR1 SGHTA, CDR2 FQGNSA. The CDR3 runs 19 residues. The CDR3 DNA sequence: TGTGCCAGCAGCCCGCGGGCGGGCAGGGGGTCCCTTAGCAATCAGCCCCAGCATTTT. This gives the protein CASSPRAGRGSLSNQPQHF.

The genes are TRBV12-3 or TRBV12-4 and TRBJ1-1; D remains ambiguous. V gave up 3 bases and J gave up 3 bases, with 5 bases separating them. This CDR3 has 12 amino acids. CDR3 bases: TGTGCCAGCAGTTTCTCTGACACTGAAGCTTTCTTT. Translating gives CASSFSDTEAFF.

Comments on this clone: At one boundary the junction diverges from the germline segment, which might be a read error. This chain connects TRBV7-2 to TRBJ1-2; TRBD1 might be the D (5 bases). Germline CDR1 and CDR2: SGHTA and FQGNSA. This CDR3 is built from 11 residues. The CDR3: CASSSMMEGSF. CDR3 bases: TGTGCCAGCAGCTCGATGATGGAGGGGTCCTTC.

The chain carries TRBV6-5 and TRBJ2-7, with D possibly TRBD1 on 6 matching bases. The CDR3 has 15 amino acids. CDR1 MNHEY and CDR2 SVGAGI come from the germline V gene. V was cut by 4 bases and J by 5 bases, with 18 bases left in between. CDR3 in amino acids: CASSFRDIIFNEQYF. The CDR3 DNA is TGTGCCAGCAGTTTCCGGGACATAATTTTTAACGAGCAGTACTTC.

V usage is TRBV14 and J usage is TRBJ1-1; no reliable D call. V shed 3 bases and J shed 0 bases, with 17 bases lying between them. Germline values: CDR1 SGHDN, CDR2 FVKESK. The length of the CDR3 is 17 residues. The CDR3 protein is CASSHIDEKYMNTEAFF. The CDR3 DNA follows: TGTGCCAGCAGCCACATTGATGAGAAGTATATGAACACTGAAGCTTTCTTT.

The CDR3 region is CSVWDRVSAGGYTF. As DNA, the CDR3 is TGCAGCGTCTGGGACAGGGTATCGGCGGGCGGCTACACCTTC. The chain employs TRBV29-1 and TRBJ1-2; 9 bases fit TRBD1. The CDR3 has 14 amino acids. The J segment lost 8 bases and the V segment lost 6 bases, leaving 13 bases of the junction unmatched. Germline lookup yields CDR1 SQVTM and CDR2 ANQGSEA.

This chain connects TRBV9 to TRBJ2-3, with D possibly matching TRBD2 (6 bases). Germline V gene lookup returns CDR1 SGDLS and CDR2 YYNGEE. The CDR3 loop spans 16 amino acids. The V and J ends lost 0 bases and 6 bases respectively, with 17 bases between them. CDR3 sequence: CASSVAGREPMDTQYF. DNA of the CDR3: TGTGCCAGCAGCGTAGCGGGACGGGAGCCCATGGATACGCAGTATTTT.

J is TRBJ1-1 and V is TRBV6-1; D is unclear. V was cut by 4 bases and J by 3 bases, with 18 bases left in between. This CDR3 is built from 16 residues. Per germline, CDR1 MNHNS and CDR2 SASEGT. CDR3 DNA sequence: TGTGCCAGCAGTGGACGACAAATGCCCGGGGACACTGAAGCTTTCTTT. Its protein is CASSGRQMPGDTEAFF.